These T cell receptor beta chains were read from a single sample in a study of cytomegalovirus exposure and HLA in healthy donors. Sequenced by immunoSEQ multiplex PCR; TCRdb stores in-frame clones only, minus some. The sample contains more than 95,000 clones, over 60% of which appear only once. Material for sequencing was PBMCs. The source of these receptors is a man aged 30-40 years in good health and CMV-seropositive. Each CDR3 is given with its conserved first and last residue. Each record gives: clone size, J gene, V gene, D gene, CDR3 protein, CDR3 DNA. D genes are given only for firm matches. Not all rows give a size; the values are once, few, many and, for expanded clones, a class.

>.|TRBJ1-2|TRBV30|.
CAWRHYGGLPLYGYTF
TGTGCCTGGCGTCATTATGGGGGCCTCCCCCTCTATGGCTACACCTTC
>once|TRBJ2-7|TRBV7-2|.
CASSLTNRVGVYEQYF
TGTGCCAGCAGCTTGACCAACAGGGTGGGGGTCTACGAGCAGTACTTC
>once|TRBJ1-4|TRBV11-1|.
CASSLRGSSTGPEKLFF
TGTGCCAGCAGCTTAAGGGGGTCTTCCACGGGGCCGGAAAAACTGTTTTTT
>.|TRBJ1-2|TRBV7-6|TRBD1
CASSLEVRGNYGYTF
TGTGCCAGCAGCTTAGAAGTCAGGGGGAACTATGGCTACACCTTC
>.|TRBJ2-1|TRBV5-5|TRBD2
CASSWTSGRNEQFF
TGTGCCAGCAGTTGGACTAGCGGGAGGAATGAGCAGTTCTTC
>few|TRBJ1-5|TRBV19|.
CAISIINGQPQHF
TGTGCCATCTCAATCATAAACGGTCAGCCCCAGCATTTT
>.|TRBJ2-7|TRBV5-1|TRBD1
CASSSGQGPPEQYF
TGCGCCAGCAGCTCTGGACAGGGACCTCCCGAGCAGTACTTC
>.|TRBJ1-6|TRBV27|.
CASSLIGGHSPLHF
TGTGCCAGCAGTTTAATAGGAGGACATTCACCCCTCCACTTT
>.|TRBJ1-5|TRBV6-6|.
CASSYGGEVSNQPQHF
TGTGCCAGCAGTTATGGGGGGGAGGTCAGCAATCAGCCCCAGCATTTT
>.|TRBJ1-2|TRBV27|.
CASSLLFGQLEDGYTF
TGTGCCAGCAGTTTACTGTTCGGACAGTTAGAGGATGGCTACACCTTC
>.|TRBJ1-1|TRBV11-1|.
CASSSREWLTEAFF
TGTGCCAGCAGCTCACGGGAGTGGCTCACTGAAGCTTTCTTT
>.|TRBJ1-2|TRBV7-9|TRBD1
CASSPRPGGYGYTF
TGTGCCAGCAGTCCCCGCCCAGGGGGGTATGGCTACACCTTC
>.|TRBJ2-5|TRBV7-2|TRBD2
CASSLVPGRGEETQYF
TGTGCCAGCAGCTTGGTACCGGGTCGGGGGGAAGAGACCCAGTACTTC
>.|TRBJ2-2|TRBV13|.
CASSLGGRSVTGELFF
TGTGCCAGCAGCTTAGGTGGCAGGTCGGTCACCGGGGAGCTGTTTTTT
>once|TRBJ2-3|TRBV4-1|TRBD2
CASSRPLSGRADTQYF
TGCGCCAGCAGCCGACCTCTTAGCGGGAGGGCGGATACGCAGTATTTT
>.|TRBJ1-1|TRBV30|.
CASRRGTGAEAFF
TGTGCGTCACGTCGGGGGACGGGGGCTGAAGCTTTCTTT
>few|TRBJ1-5|TRBV7-2|.
CASSPGFFSNQPQHF
TGTGCCAGCAGCCCGGGGTTTTTTAGCAATCAGCCCCAGCATTTT
>.|TRBJ2-7|TRBV30|TRBD1
CACGRGTGYYEQYF
TGTGCCTGCGGCCGGGGGACAGGTTATTACGAGCAGTACTTC
>.|TRBJ2-7|TRBV7-6|.
CASSFLDSTAYEQYF
TGTGCCAGCAGCTTCCTCGACAGTACTGCCTACGAGCAGTACTTC
>.|TRBJ2-7|TRBV5-8|TRBD1
CASSFAYRGTGLNEQYF
TGTGCCAGCAGCTTTGCTTATCGCGGGACAGGGCTTAACGAGCAGTACTTC
>.|TRBJ2-1|TRBV5-6|TRBD2
CASSYPTSGYNEQFF
TGTGCCAGCAGCTACCCGACTAGCGGTTACAATGAGCAGTTCTTC
>.|TRBJ2-2|TRBV7-3|.
CASSLTPGLDTGELFF
TGTGCCAGCAGCTTAACGCCAGGGTTGGACACCGGGGAGCTGTTTTTT
>.|TRBJ1-1|TRBV2|.
CASTQGVNTEAFF
TGTGCCAGCACACAGGGTGTGAACACTGAAGCTTTCTTT
>.|TRBJ1-2|TRBV4-3|.
CASSPQTGNYGYTF
TGCGCCAGCAGCCCCCAAACAGGGAACTATGGCTACACCTTC
>.|TRBJ2-7|TRBV9|.
CASSVDWTRVYEQYF
TGCGCCAGCAGCGTAGATTGGACACGGGTCTACGAGCAGTACTTC
>.|TRBJ2-3|TRBV6-1|.
CASSDFDGTTGTQYF
TGTGCCAGCAGTGACTTTGACGGCACCACGGGTACGCAGTATTTT
>.|TRBJ2-3|TRBV14|TRBD2
CASSHIFSGTSGGVAQYF
TGTGCCAGCAGCCACATCTTCTCCGGGACTAGCGGGGGAGTAGCGCAGTATTTT
>once|TRBJ2-5|TRBV9|TRBD1
CASSASPGQGRETQYF
TGTGCCAGCAGCGCCTCGCCGGGACAGGGGCGAGAGACCCAGTACTTC
>.|TRBJ2-1|TRBV9|TRBD2
CASRPLAGGSYNEQFF
TGTGCCAGCAGACCACTAGCGGGCGGCTCCTACAATGAGCAGTTCTTC
>.|TRBJ2-3|TRBV5-6|.
CASSLDGRNRADTQYF
TGTGCCAGCAGCCTGGACGGGAGAAATCGGGCAGATACGCAGTATTTT
>few|TRBJ2-2|TRBV9|TRBD2
CASSVAPPGGSNTGELFF
TGTGCCAGCAGCGTAGCACCTCCGGGAGGAAGTAACACCGGGGAGCTGTTTTTT
>.|TRBJ1-3|TRBV4-3|TRBD1
CASSQTYGTGGNTIYF
TGCGCCAGCAGCCAAACCTACGGGACAGGGGGAAACACCATATATTTT
>.|TRBJ1-2|TRBV10-3|TRBD1
CAISQNRGGYGYTF
TGTGCCATCAGTCAGAACAGGGGCGGCTATGGCTACACCTTC
>once|TRBJ2-7|TRBV7-9|TRBD1
CASSLGTGSFYEQYF
TGTGCCAGCAGCTTAGGGACAGGGTCGTTCTACGAGCAGTACTTC
>.|TRBJ2-1|TRBV4-3|TRBD2
CASSQDVWGLRTGGRQDEQFF
TGCGCCAGCAGCCAAGATGTGTGGGGACTGCGCACGGGGGGACGCCAGGATGAGCAGTTCTTC
>.|TRBJ2-3|TRBV27|.
CASSLSSSTDTQYF
TGTGCCAGCAGTTTATCATCGAGCACAGATACGCAGTATTTT
>.|TRBJ2-7|TRBV5-6|TRBD1
CASSFPKDRAFEQYF
TGTGCCAGCAGCTTCCCCAAGGACAGGGCTTTCGAGCAGTACTTC
>few|TRBJ1-2|TRBV5-1|TRBD1
CASSRDQGVNYGYTF
TGCGCCAGCAGTCGGGACCAGGGGGTCAACTATGGCTACACCTTC
>.|TRBJ1-2|TRBV28|.
CASSAPKAGLRNYGYTF
TGTGCCAGCAGTGCCCCCAAGGCGGGCCTGAGGAACTATGGCTACACCTTC
>.|TRBJ2-7|TRBV9|.
CASSVGESTYEQYF
TGTGCCAGCAGCGTAGGGGAGTCGACCTACGAGCAGTACTTC
>.|TRBJ1-1|TRBV7-2|TRBD1
CASSPRTGTNTEAFF
TGTGCCAGCAGCCCAAGGACAGGCACGAACACTGAAGCTTTCTTT
>.|TRBJ2-7|TRBV7-9|.
CASSPWAGGTYEQYF
TGTGCCAGCAGCCCTTGGGCAGGGGGGACCTACGAGCAGTACTTC
>.|TRBJ2-3|TRBV11-3|.
CASSLDPAADTQYF
TGTGCCAGCAGCTTAGACCCGGCGGCAGATACGCAGTATTTT
>.|TRBJ2-1|TRBV11-2|TRBD2
CASTPSPGRGYNEQFF
TGTGCCAGCACACCTAGTCCGGGGAGGGGATACAATGAGCAGTTCTTC
>.|TRBJ1-1|TRBV29-1|.
CSVERQFEAFF
TGCAGCGTTGAAAGACAGTTTGAAGCTTTCTTT
>.|TRBJ2-7|TRBV2|TRBD2
CASRGLWLAGAIYEQYF
TGTGCCAGCAGGGGGTTGTGGCTAGCGGGCGCAATCTACGAGCAGTACTTC
>.|TRBJ1-2|TRBV6-5|TRBD1
CASSSTSGTGNAF
TGTGCCAGCAGTTCAACCTCCGGGACAGGGAACGCCTTC
>.|TRBJ1-6|TRBV7-2|TRBD1
CASRTGASPLHF
TGTGCCAGCCGAACAGGGGCCTCACCCCTCCACTTT
>.|TRBJ1-2|TRBV27|.
CASSLSPLFGPAGGYTF
TGTGCCAGCAGTTTATCCCCCCTTTTTGGGCCAGCAGGAGGCTACACCTTC
>.|TRBJ1-4|TRBV11-2|TRBD1
CASSSLRRGNNEKLFF
TGTGCCAGCAGCTCTCTTCGCAGGGGGAATAATGAAAAACTGTTTTTT
>.|TRBJ2-4|TRBV9|TRBD1
CASSARDREDIQYF
TGTGCCAGCAGCGCCCGGGACAGGGAGGACATTCAGTACTTC
>.|TRBJ2-5|TRBV5-4|.
CASSHRTDQETQYF
TGTGCCAGCAGCCATCGGACAGATCAAGAGACCCAGTACTTC
>.|TRBJ2-1|TRBV7-3|TRBD1
CASSQDRATNEQFF
TGTGCCAGCAGCCAGGACAGGGCTACCAATGAGCAGTTCTTC
>once|TRBJ2-6|TRBV11-3|.
CASRNSGANGLTF
TGTGCCAGCAGAAACTCTGGGGCCAACGGCCTGACTTTC
>once|TRBJ2-3|TRBV11-3|.
CASSLGRFPDTQYF
TGTGCCAGCAGCTTAGGTCGGTTCCCAGATACGCAGTATTTT
>.|TRBJ2-3|TRBV5-4|TRBD1
CASISGTAPFTRSTDTQYF
TGTGCCAGCATTTCCGGGACAGCTCCTTTTACACGGAGCACAGATACGCAGTATTTT
>.|TRBJ1-1|TRBV7-3|TRBD1
CASSLQGATEAFF
TGTGCCAGCAGCTTGCAGGGGGCCACTGAAGCTTTCTTT
>.|TRBJ2-7|TRBV5-1|.
CASSVDRPGGPYEQYF
TGCGCCAGCAGCGTGGACCGACCAGGGGGGCCCTACGAGCAGTACTTC
>.|TRBJ2-6|TRBV6-6|.
CASRPRGSGANVLTF
TGTGCCAGCAGGCCCCGGGGATCTGGGGCCAACGTCCTGACTTTC
>once|TRBJ1-2|TRBV10-3|.
CATKAGFYGYTF
TGTGCCACCAAGGCCGGGTTCTATGGCTACACCTTC